The rows below give T cell receptor beta chains drawn from one sample of a study of blood T cell repertoires in COVID-19. This table comes from immunoSEQ multiplex PCR, and its TCRdb copy is limited to in-frame clones, with some not included. The table records fewer than 130,000 clones, 70% to 85% of them present only once. The specimen sequenced was peripheral blood. Source of these receptors: an older man with active or convalescent COVID-19. Both conserved end residues are part of each CDR3. D genes are given only for firm matches. A clone size is listed for some rows: how often the clone was seen (once, few, many), or a class if it is expanded.

abundance: few; d_gene: TRBD2; j_gene: TRBJ2-1; v_gene: TRBV6-5; CDR3nt: TGTGCCAGCAGGAGGAGCGGGGGGGGTTACAATGAGCAGTTCTTC; CDR3aa: CASRRSGGGYNEQFF
abundance: NA; d_gene: TRBD2; j_gene: TRBJ2-7; v_gene: TRBV15; CDR3nt: TGTGCCACCAGCACTAGCGGAGCCTACGAGCAGTACTTC; CDR3aa: CATSTSGAYEQYF
abundance: NA; d_gene: NA; j_gene: TRBJ2-3; v_gene: TRBV2; CDR3nt: TGTGCCAGCAGGTCTGTTCGGGGGACAGATACGCAGTATTTT; CDR3aa: CASRSVRGTDTQYF
abundance: NA; d_gene: TRBD1; j_gene: TRBJ1-2; v_gene: TRBV6-6; CDR3nt: TGTGCCAGCAGTGACAGGGGAGGAGGAGGCTACACCTTC; CDR3aa: CASSDRGGGGYTF
abundance: once; d_gene: NA; j_gene: TRBJ1-1; v_gene: TRBV30; CDR3nt: TGTGCCTGGGGAGGGGGAGCGACTGAAGCTTTCTTT; CDR3aa: CAWGGGATEAFF
abundance: once; d_gene: NA; j_gene: TRBJ1-2; v_gene: TRBV27; CDR3nt: TGTGCCAGCAGTTTAACCCGCCTGGGAGGGGATAACTATGGCTACACCTTC; CDR3aa: CASSLTRLGGDNYGYTF
abundance: few; d_gene: TRBD1; j_gene: TRBJ1-2; v_gene: TRBV29-1; CDR3nt: TGCAGCGTTTTGGACAGGACAGACTATGGCTACACCTTC; CDR3aa: CSVLDRTDYGYTF
abundance: NA; d_gene: NA; j_gene: TRBJ2-1; v_gene: TRBV30; CDR3nt: TGTGCCTGGACCCCCCCGAGCTCCTACAATGAGCAGTTCTTC; CDR3aa: CAWTPPSSYNEQFF
abundance: few; d_gene: TRBD1; j_gene: TRBJ1-1; v_gene: TRBV18; CDR3nt: TGTGCCAGCTCACCACAGGGACAGGGAGTCACTGAAGCTTTCTTT; CDR3aa: CASSPQGQGVTEAFF
abundance: NA; d_gene: TRBD1; j_gene: TRBJ1-1; v_gene: TRBV7-9; CDR3nt: TGTGCCAGCAGTTCCACAGGGGGGAGAGCTTTCTTT; CDR3aa: CASSSTGGRAFF
abundance: NA; d_gene: NA; j_gene: TRBJ2-1; v_gene: TRBV5-1; CDR3nt: TGCGCCAGCAGCTTGTCTAGGACTTCACAGAATGAGCAGTTCTTC; CDR3aa: CASSLSRTSQNEQFF
abundance: NA; d_gene: NA; j_gene: TRBJ1-1; v_gene: TRBV30; CDR3nt: TGTGCCTGGATGACAACTGAAGCTTTCTTT; CDR3aa: CAWMTTEAFF
abundance: NA; d_gene: TRBD1; j_gene: TRBJ1-2; v_gene: TRBV6-5; CDR3nt: TGTGCCAGCAGTTACCGTGGGGACAGGGCCTATGGCTACACCTTC; CDR3aa: CASSYRGDRAYGYTF
abundance: NA; d_gene: NA; j_gene: TRBJ1-1; v_gene: TRBV18; CDR3nt: TGTGCCAGCTCACCGACGACACTTAACACTGAAGCTTTCTTT; CDR3aa: CASSPTTLNTEAFF
abundance: NA; d_gene: NA; j_gene: TRBJ1-1; v_gene: TRBV5-1; CDR3nt: TGCGCCAGCAGCTTGCTTTTTAGTGTAAACACTGAAGCTTTCTTT; CDR3aa: CASSLLFSVNTEAFF
abundance: NA; d_gene: NA; j_gene: TRBJ1-6; v_gene: TRBV27; CDR3nt: TGTGCCAGCAGTTTAGGGGCGGGGGTGGCACCCCTCCACTTT; CDR3aa: CASSLGAGVAPLHF
abundance: NA; d_gene: NA; j_gene: TRBJ1-1; v_gene: TRBV7-2; CDR3nt: TGTGCCAGCAGCTTAGCGCTCGGGGTTAACACTGAAGCTTTCTTT; CDR3aa: CASSLALGVNTEAFF
abundance: NA; d_gene: TRBD1; j_gene: TRBJ2-4; v_gene: TRBV11-3; CDR3nt: TGTGCCAGCAGCTTGGGACAGGTAGAAAACATTCAGTACTTC; CDR3aa: CASSLGQVENIQYF
abundance: NA; d_gene: NA; j_gene: TRBJ2-7; v_gene: TRBV7-2; CDR3nt: TGTGCCAGCAGCCTACAGACAGGGACTTCCTACGAGCAGTACTTC; CDR3aa: CASSLQTGTSYEQYF
abundance: NA; d_gene: NA; j_gene: TRBJ1-1; v_gene: TRBV27; CDR3nt: TGTGCCAGCAGGTTCGACAGGTTCGCTGAAGCTTTCTTT; CDR3aa: CASRFDRFAEAFF
abundance: NA; d_gene: NA; j_gene: TRBJ2-7; v_gene: TRBV20-1; CDR3nt: TGCAGTGCTAGTGGAGTCTCCTACGAGCAGTACTTC; CDR3aa: CSASGVSYEQYF
abundance: NA; d_gene: NA; j_gene: TRBJ2-5; v_gene: TRBV6-6; CDR3nt: TGTGCCAGCAGCCCTATCCCGGAGGGAACAGAGACCCAGTACTTC; CDR3aa: CASSPIPEGTETQYF
abundance: NA; d_gene: NA; j_gene: TRBJ2-1; v_gene: TRBV3-1/TRBV3-2; CDR3nt: TGTGCCAGCAGCCAAGGCGGAGGGCCGCGGAATGAGCAGTTCTTC; CDR3aa: CASSQGGGPRNEQFF
abundance: NA; d_gene: TRBD2; j_gene: TRBJ2-7; v_gene: TRBV5-5; CDR3nt: TGTGCCAGCAGCTTGGCTAGCGGGAGCGAGCAGTACTTC; CDR3aa: CASSLASGSEQYF
abundance: NA; d_gene: NA; j_gene: TRBJ1-1; v_gene: TRBV29-1; CDR3nt: TGCAGCGTTGCCGACTCAACTACGACCGGGGGAGCTTTCTTT; CDR3aa: CSVADSTTTGGAFF
abundance: NA; d_gene: NA; j_gene: TRBJ1-1; v_gene: TRBV9; CDR3nt: TGTGCCAGCAGCGTATTTGGACAGAACACTGAAGCTTTCTTT; CDR3aa: CASSVFGQNTEAFF
abundance: NA; d_gene: NA; j_gene: TRBJ1-6; v_gene: TRBV5-1; CDR3nt: TGCGCCAGCAGCTTGGGGAGCTCCTATAATTCACCCCTCCACTTT; CDR3aa: CASSLGSSYNSPLHF
abundance: NA; d_gene: TRBD1; j_gene: TRBJ1-1; v_gene: TRBV7-9; CDR3nt: TGTGCCAGCAGCCCGACAGGGGGCTCCACTGAAGCTTTCTTT; CDR3aa: CASSPTGGSTEAFF
abundance: NA; d_gene: NA; j_gene: TRBJ1-3; v_gene: TRBV9; CDR3nt: TGTGCCAGCAGCGTAGGAGGACAGTCTGGAAACACCATATATTTT; CDR3aa: CASSVGGQSGNTIYF
abundance: NA; d_gene: NA; j_gene: TRBJ1-6; v_gene: TRBV11-2; CDR3nt: TGTGCCAGCAGCTCCGATAGGAGGCCCCTCCACTTT; CDR3aa: CASSSDRRPLHF
abundance: NA; d_gene: NA; j_gene: TRBJ2-7; v_gene: TRBV5-5; CDR3nt: TGTGCCAGCAGCTTCCGGCTAGCAAACTACGAGCAGTACTTC; CDR3aa: CASSFRLANYEQYF
abundance: NA; d_gene: NA; j_gene: TRBJ1-5; v_gene: TRBV27; CDR3nt: TGTGCCAGCAGCGGGACACGGAATCAGCCCCAGCATTTT; CDR3aa: CASSGTRNQPQHF
abundance: NA; d_gene: NA; j_gene: TRBJ1-1; v_gene: TRBV2; CDR3nt: TGTGCCAGCAGTTCACAGGGAGTAGAAGCTTTCTTT; CDR3aa: CASSSQGVEAFF
abundance: NA; d_gene: NA; j_gene: TRBJ2-1; v_gene: TRBV5-4; CDR3nt: TGTGCCAGCAGCTTGGACCCCAGCTCCTACAATGAGCAGTTCTTC; CDR3aa: CASSLDPSSYNEQFF
abundance: NA; d_gene: TRBD1; j_gene: TRBJ1-6; v_gene: TRBV19; CDR3nt: TGTGCCACAAAGGACAGGGGCCGGGAGGGATCACCCCTCCACTTT; CDR3aa: CATKDRGREGSPLHF
abundance: many; d_gene: NA; j_gene: TRBJ1-6; v_gene: TRBV7-2; CDR3nt: TGTGCCAGCAGCTTAACAATTTCACCCCTCCACTTT; CDR3aa: CASSLTISPLHF
abundance: NA; d_gene: NA; j_gene: TRBJ1-2; v_gene: TRBV6-5; CDR3nt: TGTGCCAGCAGCCCGCGCCAGGGAAGATATGGCTACACCTTC; CDR3aa: CASSPRQGRYGYTF
abundance: NA; d_gene: NA; j_gene: TRBJ2-2; v_gene: TRBV5-6; CDR3nt: TGTGCCAGCAGCCAATACACCGGGGAGCTGTTTTTT; CDR3aa: CASSQYTGELFF
abundance: NA; d_gene: NA; j_gene: TRBJ1-3; v_gene: TRBV28; CDR3nt: TGTGCCAGCAGTTTATCCAGGCCAATTGGAAACACCATATATTTT; CDR3aa: CASSLSRPIGNTIYF
abundance: NA; d_gene: NA; j_gene: TRBJ2-7; v_gene: TRBV18; CDR3nt: TGTGCCAGCTCGCTACAGAGCAACTACGAGCAGTACTTC; CDR3aa: CASSLQSNYEQYF
abundance: NA; d_gene: NA; j_gene: TRBJ1-6; v_gene: TRBV28; CDR3nt: TGTGCCAGCAGTTTACAAACAGGCACCATCTATAATTCACCCCTCCACTTT; CDR3aa: CASSLQTGTIYNSPLHF
abundance: NA; d_gene: NA; j_gene: TRBJ2-3; v_gene: TRBV11-2; CDR3nt: TGTGCCAGCAGCTTAGATCCAGGGTTGGATACGCAGTATTTT; CDR3aa: CASSLDPGLDTQYF
abundance: NA; d_gene: NA; j_gene: TRBJ2-3; v_gene: TRBV9; CDR3nt: TGTGCCAGCAGCACCCAGAAGTCAGGGGGGCCGGCAGATACGCAGTATTTT; CDR3aa: CASSTQKSGGPADTQYF
abundance: NA; d_gene: TRBD2; j_gene: TRBJ2-2; v_gene: TRBV6-5; CDR3nt: TGTGCCAGCAGTTACCAGCGGGAGAGCACCGGGGAGCTGTTTTTT; CDR3aa: CASSYQRESTGELFF